This is a list of T cell receptor beta chains from one sample in a study of blood T cell repertoires in COVID-19. Some clones are missing from TCRdb's copy, which holds only in-frame ones; the method was immunoSEQ multiplex PCR. Counted here are about 240,000 clones, roughly 80% occurring once; the ten biggest clones make up 3.6%. Sequenced material: PBMCs or T cells enriched from blood (not recorded which). The origin of the receptors is a woman in her thirties or forties who had been exposed to COVID-19. Both conserved end residues are part of each CDR3. A D gene is named only where the DNA matches it firmly. A row's size may be missing; if present it is once, few, many or a size class.

clone_size: NA
cdr3_length: 16
v_call: TRBV6-5
j_call: TRBJ1-6
d_call: NA
cdr3_aa: CASSYLRDSYNSPLHF
cdr3_nt: TGTGCCAGCAGTTACCTCAGGGACTCCTATAATTCACCCCTCCACTTT

clone_size: NA
cdr3_length: 14
v_call: TRBV5-1
j_call: TRBJ2-3
d_call: NA
cdr3_aa: CASSLGTNTDTQYF
cdr3_nt: TGCGCCAGCAGCTTGGGGACTAACACAGATACGCAGTATTTT

clone_size: NA
cdr3_length: 15
v_call: TRBV7-9
j_call: TRBJ2-3
d_call: NA
cdr3_aa: CASSLGGDLTDTQYF
cdr3_nt: TGTGCCAGCAGCTTAGGCGGCGACCTCACAGATACGCAGTATTTT

clone_size: NA
cdr3_length: 16
v_call: TRBV28
j_call: TRBJ2-1
d_call: TRBD1
cdr3_aa: CASSSTSGQGFNEQFF
cdr3_nt: TGTGCCAGCAGTAGTACGTCGGGACAGGGCTTCAATGAGCAGTTCTTC

clone_size: once
cdr3_length: 16
v_call: TRBV7-2
j_call: TRBJ2-3
d_call: NA
cdr3_aa: CASSPQPPGNTDTQYF
cdr3_nt: TGTGCCAGCAGCCCCCAACCCCCAGGGAACACAGATACGCAGTATTTT

clone_size: NA
cdr3_length: 17
v_call: TRBV4-1
j_call: TRBJ2-2
d_call: TRBD2
cdr3_aa: CASSQGRLAGDTGELFF
cdr3_nt: TGCGCCAGCAGCCAAGGGAGACTAGCGGGAGACACCGGGGAGCTGTTTTTT

clone_size: NA
cdr3_length: 17
v_call: TRBV5-4
j_call: TRBJ2-6
d_call: TRBD1
cdr3_aa: CASSSDRESSGANVLTF
cdr3_nt: TGTGCCAGCAGCTCGGACAGGGAAAGCTCTGGGGCCAACGTCCTGACTTTC

clone_size: NA
cdr3_length: 14
v_call: TRBV30
j_call: TRBJ1-3
d_call: NA
cdr3_aa: CAWSEGASRNTIYF
cdr3_nt: TGTGCCTGGAGTGAAGGGGCCTCCCGAAACACCATATATTTT

clone_size: NA
cdr3_length: 13
v_call: TRBV30
j_call: TRBJ1-1
d_call: NA
cdr3_aa: CAWSQAENTEAFF
cdr3_nt: TGTGCCTGGAGTCAAGCGGAGAACACTGAAGCTTTCTTT

clone_size: once
cdr3_length: 14
v_call: TRBV5-6
j_call: TRBJ1-5
d_call: TRBD1
cdr3_aa: CARGPGQIDQPQHF
cdr3_nt: TGTGCCAGGGGCCCGGGACAGATTGATCAGCCCCAGCATTTT